The source of this T cell receptor beta chain is a study of graft-versus-host responses after intestinal transplantation. Produced via immunoSEQ multiplex PCR; TCRdb's table is partial and in-frame only. The sample lists around 70,000 clones, roughly 90% seen once, with about 2.7% in the top ten. Trimming removed 4 bases from V and 12 bases from J, with 22 bases in between. The length of the CDR3 is 14 residues. Germline-derived CDR1 and CDR2 are MDHEN and SYDVKM. Overall study results and limits: Recipient bone marrow held GvH clones, some seen earlier in ileum or blood. Levels of circulating GvH clones at their peak were associated with early post-transplant HvG declines.

Details on this clone: Its antigen is unidentified.

This chain links TRBV28 with TRBJ2-7; D not resolved. This sequence was found in a human donor who received an intestinal transplant. The input for sequencing was unstimulated CD8+ T cells sorted from spleen or lymph node cells, taken before intestinal transplant. CDR3 loop: CASSSGASYEIGYF. The CDR3 coding sequence is TGTGCCAGCAGTTCAGGTGCCTCCTACGAGATTGGGTACTTC.